This T cell receptor beta chain originates from a study of CD8 T cells in ankylosing spondylitis. Points from the study as a whole: One TCR beta motif, made up of 7 or 8 highly homologous variants, appeared characteristic of ankylosing spondylitis blood. A number of the motif variants had already been described in reactive arthritis synovial fluid and blood. Significantly higher representation of disease-linked clones was reported for matched ankylosing spondylitis synovial fluid.

Between the trimmed V and J ends, which lost 4 bases and 6 bases, there was a span of 20 bases. The V gene's germline CDR1 is DFQATT and CDR2 SNEGSKA (reference sequence). The CDR3 contains 15 residues. In regard to this clonotype: Its antigen is unknown.

Scientists made TCR beta libraries using quantitative 5'-RACE with molecular barcodes. TCRdb re-derived calls from the 5' RACE reads in MiXCR, one entry per CDR3 protein. The sample lists approximately 400,000 distinct CDR3 sequences; roughly 25% were seen once. The sequencing input was blood, either unsorted or a sorted T cell fraction (not recorded which). The V gene is TRBV20-1, the J gene TRBJ2-3; D may be TRBD2 (6 bases). This clonotype originated in a male donor with ankylosing spondylitis. CDR3 bases: TGCAGTGCTAATCCTCGTCCGGGAGTATACGATACGCAGTATTTT. This encodes CSANPRPGVYDTQYF.